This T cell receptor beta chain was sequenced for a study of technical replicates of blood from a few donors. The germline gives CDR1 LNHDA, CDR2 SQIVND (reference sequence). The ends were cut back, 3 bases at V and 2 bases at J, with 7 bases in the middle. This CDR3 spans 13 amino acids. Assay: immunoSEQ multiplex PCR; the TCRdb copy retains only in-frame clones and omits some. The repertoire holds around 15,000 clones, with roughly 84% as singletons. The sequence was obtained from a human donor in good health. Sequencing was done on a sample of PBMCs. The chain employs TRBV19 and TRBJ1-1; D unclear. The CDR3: CASSILINTEAFF. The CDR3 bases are TGTGCCAGTAGTATCCTAATAAACACTGAAGCTTTCTTT.